The rows below give T cell receptor beta chains drawn from one sample of a study of blood T cell repertoires in COVID-19. Clones were read by immunoSEQ multiplex PCR, and TCRdb kept only the in-frame ones, dropping some. The data hold roughly 150,000 clones, with roughly 80% observed a single time. Source material: peripheral blood. Receptors originate from a man in his 60s with acute or convalescent COVID-19. The CDR3 runs from the conserved cysteine through the conserved F or W. A D gene is named only where the DNA matches it firmly. Clone size is shown for a subset of rows, as once, few, many or a class of expanded clone.

cdr3_aa	cdr3_nt	d_call	v_call	j_call	clone_size
CASSQGQIATNEKLFF	TGTGCCAGCTCGCAGGGACAGATTGCAACTAATGAAAAACTGTTTTTT	TRBD1	TRBV18	TRBJ1-4	once
CASRENEQFF	TGTGCCAGCCGAGAGAATGAGCAGTTCTTC	NA	TRBV2	TRBJ2-1	NA
CASSLAASGGADTQYF	TGTGCCAGCAGCCTAGCGGCTAGCGGGGGGGCTGATACGCAGTATTTT	TRBD2	TRBV7-2	TRBJ2-3	NA
CASNGDKLNTEAFF	TGTGCCAGTAATGGGGACAAGCTGAACACTGAAGCTTTCTTT	NA	TRBV19	TRBJ1-1	NA
CASSQDLASGGAVGETQYF	TGTGCCAGCAGCCAAGATCTGGCTAGCGGGGGGGCCGTCGGAGAGACCCAGTACTTC	TRBD2	TRBV4-2	TRBJ2-5	NA
CASSYGQGNTEAFF	TGTGCCAGCAGTTACGGACAGGGCAACACTGAAGCTTTCTTT	TRBD1	TRBV6-2/TRBV6-3	TRBJ1-1	NA
CASSGRRGGQPQHF	TGTGCCAGCAGTGGCCGGAGGGGTGGACAGCCCCAGCATTTT	NA	TRBV2	TRBJ1-5	few
CASSEAGAFINEQFF	TGTGCCAGCAGCGAAGCGGGGGCATTTATCAATGAGCAGTTCTTC	TRBD2	TRBV9	TRBJ2-1	NA
CSVEDEGQGARYGYTF	TGCAGCGTTGAAGATGAGGGACAGGGGGCCAGGTATGGCTACACCTTC	TRBD1	TRBV29-1	TRBJ1-2	few
CASSLSLGTGGAGQYF	TGTGCCAGCAGCTTAAGTCTGGGGACAGGGGGCGCTGGGCAGTACTTC	TRBD1	TRBV7-9	TRBJ2-7	NA
CASRSDRGNSPLHF	TGTGCCAGCAGATCGGACAGGGGTAATTCACCCCTCCACTTT	TRBD1	TRBV6-5	TRBJ1-6	NA
CAWSYSYGYTF	TGTGCCTGGTCCTACTCTTATGGCTACACCTTC	NA	TRBV30	TRBJ1-2	NA
CASSGRQGNTGELFF	TGTGCCAGCAGCGGCAGACAGGGGAACACCGGGGAGCTGTTTTTT	TRBD1	TRBV7-9	TRBJ2-2	once
CASSRQAEAFF	TGTGCCAGCTCACGACAGGCAGAAGCTTTCTTT	NA	TRBV6-5	TRBJ1-1	NA
CASSKEASGQSSYEQYF	TGTGCCAGCAGCAAAGAAGCTTCGGGACAAAGCTCCTACGAGCAGTACTTC	NA	TRBV21-1	TRBJ2-7	once
CASSLGFNRGLYNEQFF	TGCGCCAGCAGCTTGGGGTTTAACAGGGGCCTTTACAATGAGCAGTTCTTC	TRBD1	TRBV5-1	TRBJ2-1	NA
CASSHLGVFQPQHF	TGTGCCAGCAGCCATCTCGGGGTATTTCAGCCCCAGCATTTT	NA	TRBV3-1/TRBV3-2	TRBJ1-5	NA
CASSPLGSGYNEQFF	TGTGCCAGCAGCCCACTAGGATCCGGTTACAATGAGCAGTTCTTC	NA	TRBV9	TRBJ2-1	NA
CASSWGEAYEQYF	TGTGCCAGCAGTTGGGGGGAGGCCTACGAGCAGTACTTC	NA	TRBV6-6	TRBJ2-7	few
CASRPPGQANSPLHF	TGTGCCAGCAGACCTCCGGGACAGGCTAATTCACCCCTCCACTTT	TRBD1	TRBV6-5	TRBJ1-6	NA
CASSGRDRRKGYTF	TGTGCCAGCAGTGGCAGGGATCGTAGGAAAGGCTACACCTTC	NA	TRBV6-6	TRBJ1-2	NA
CSARPTVAAGYTF	TGCAGCGCCCGACCGACAGTTGCCGCTGGCTACACCTTC	NA	TRBV29-1	TRBJ1-2	NA
CASSSDGVGRATF	TGTGCCAGCAGCTCGGACGGGGTTGGCCGGGCTACTTTT	NA	TRBV7-2	TRBJ1-1	few
CASSQQGAVSYEQYF	TGTGCCAGCAGCCAACAGGGGGCTGTTAGCTACGAGCAGTACTTC	TRBD1	TRBV5-4	TRBJ2-7	NA
CASRPGTSGDTQYF	TGCGCCAGCAGACCCGGGACTAGCGGGGATACGCAGTATTTT	TRBD2	TRBV5-1	TRBJ2-3	NA
CASSQEVGQSSPLHF	TGTGCCAGCAGCCAAGAAGTAGGACAGTCATCACCCCTCCACTTT	NA	TRBV3-1/TRBV3-2	TRBJ1-6	few
CASSSQGGWNYGYTF	TGTGCCAGCAGTTCCCAGGGTGGGTGGAACTATGGCTACACCTTC	NA	TRBV6-5	TRBJ1-2	NA
CASSPRAGEGGEQFF	TGTGCCAGCAGCCCTCGAGCGGGGGAGGGTGGAGAGCAGTTCTTC	TRBD2	TRBV13	TRBJ2-1	NA
CAWSVLGGRSNEQFF	TGTGCCTGGAGTGTCCTAGGCGGGAGGAGCAATGAGCAGTTCTTC	TRBD2	TRBV30	TRBJ2-1	NA
CASTHPQGGNTEAFF	TGTGCCAGCACGCACCCGCAGGGGGGGAACACTGAAGCTTTCTTT	TRBD1	TRBV7-9	TRBJ1-1	NA
CASSQDRRTGYNEQFF	TGCGCCAGCAGCCAAGATCGACGGACGGGGTACAATGAGCAGTTCTTC	NA	TRBV4-3	TRBJ2-1	NA
CASSQVPQGSSPLHF	TGCGCCAGCAGCCAAGTACCTCAGGGAAGCTCACCCCTCCACTTT	NA	TRBV4-3	TRBJ1-6	NA
CASSQEPGQGWYTF	TGTGCCAGCAGCCAAGAACCCGGACAGGGCTGGTACACCTTC	TRBD1	TRBV4-2	TRBJ1-2	NA
CASSHLGQGHNSPLHF	TGTGCCAGCAGTCATTTGGGACAGGGACATAATTCACCCCTCCACTTT	TRBD1	TRBV27	TRBJ1-6	few
CASSQASGSLSGNEQFF	TGCGCCAGCAGCCAGGCTAGCGGGAGTTTATCGGGAAATGAGCAGTTCTTC	TRBD2	TRBV4-1	TRBJ2-1	NA